This TCR beta chain emerged from a study of cytomegalovirus exposure and HLA in healthy donors. PCR involved 60 Vbeta and 13 Jbeta primers. Clones were sequenced by immunoSEQ multiplex PCR, and TCRdb holds only the in-frame ones, with some missing. This table holds more than 85,000 clones, around three quarters found once. Trimming removed 5 bases from V and 1 base from J, with 17 bases in between. Germline V gives CDR1 GTSNPN, CDR2 SVGIG (reference sequence). This CDR3 contains 15 residues. The sample consisted of PBMCs. This TCR was sampled from a female donor in good health and CMV-seropositive. This chain joins TRBV30 and TRBJ1-2, with D perhaps TRBD1 (6 bases). The CDR3, as DNA: TGTGCCTGGGATAACCGGGACACCCTTAACTATGGCTACACCTTC. It is translated as CAWDNRDTLNYGYTF. The complete variable domain, with remaining parts taken from reference TRBV30 and TRBJ1-2, reads SQTIHQWPATLVQPVGSPLSLECTVEGTSNPNLYWYRQAAGRGLQLLFYSVGIGQISSEVPQNLSASRPQDRQFILSSKKLLLSDSGFYLCAWDNRDTLNYGYTFGSGTRLTVV.